This TCR beta chain was found in a study of T-cell reconstitution after alpha-beta-depleted transplantation in children. This clonotype was observed a few times. The germline gives CDR1 MNHEY, CDR2 SMNVEV (reference sequence). Deletions cut 10 bases from V and 1 base from J, with 13 bases between. The CDR3 is made up of 13 amino acids. This sample's TCRbeta library carried unique molecular identifier barcodes. TCRdb ran MiXCR on the PCR reads and lists one entry per CDR3 protein. Among about 500,000 distinct CDR3 sequences listed, about 33% were seen once. The V and J genes are TRBV27 and TRBJ1-2; unclear D gene. This specimen consisted of PBMCs from the stem cell graft donor, obtained from the stem cell graft. The sequence came from a human donor who donated a stem cell graft to a child with aplastic anemia. The CDR3 sequence: CATAFQVNYGYTF. The CDR3, as DNA: TGTGCCACCGCTTTTCAGGTTAACTATGGCTACACCTTC.